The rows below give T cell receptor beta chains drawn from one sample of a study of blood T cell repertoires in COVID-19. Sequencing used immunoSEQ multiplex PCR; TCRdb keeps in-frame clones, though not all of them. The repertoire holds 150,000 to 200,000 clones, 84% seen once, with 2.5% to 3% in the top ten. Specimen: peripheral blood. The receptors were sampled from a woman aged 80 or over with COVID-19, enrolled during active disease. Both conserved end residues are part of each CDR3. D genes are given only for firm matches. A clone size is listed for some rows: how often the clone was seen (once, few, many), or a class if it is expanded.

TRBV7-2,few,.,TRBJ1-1,CASSFGGATEAFF,TGTGCCAGCAGCTTTGGGGGCGCCACTGAAGCTTTCTTT
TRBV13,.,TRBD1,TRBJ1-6,CASSRASGTGPYNSPLHF,TGTGCCAGCAGCCGGGCCTCCGGGACAGGGCCATATAATTCACCCCTCCACTTT
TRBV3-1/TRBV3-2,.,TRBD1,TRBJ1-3,CASSQVNRGLTGNTIYF,TGTGCCAGCAGCCAAGTGAACAGGGGATTGACTGGAAACACCATATATTTT
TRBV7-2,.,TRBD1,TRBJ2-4,CASSRDSIAKNIQYF,TGTGCCAGCAGCCGGGACAGTATAGCCAAAAACATTCAGTACTTC
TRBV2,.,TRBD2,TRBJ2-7,CASSPGTIHEQYF,TGTGCCAGCAGCCCCGGGACTATTCACGAGCAGTACTTC
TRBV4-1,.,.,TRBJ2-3,CASSPTSSDTQYF,TGCGCCAGCAGCCCAACTAGCTCAGATACGCAGTATTTT
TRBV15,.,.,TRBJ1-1,CATSRARGGNTEAFF,TGTGCCACCAGCAGAGCTCGCGGGGGGAACACTGAAGCTTTCTTT
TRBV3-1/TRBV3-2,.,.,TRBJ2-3,CASSHFGPTDTQYF,TGTGCCAGCAGCCATTTTGGCCCCACAGATACGCAGTATTTT
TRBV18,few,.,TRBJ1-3,CASSPFDTYSGNTIYF,TGTGCCAGCTCACCCTTTGACACGTACTCTGGAAACACCATATATTTT
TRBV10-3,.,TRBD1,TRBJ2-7,CAISDPADRADEQYF,TGTGCCATCAGTGACCCCGCGGACAGGGCCGACGAGCAGTACTTC
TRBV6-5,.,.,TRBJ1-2,CASSYGRVGYGYTF,TGTGCCAGCAGTTACGGGAGGGTGGGCTATGGCTACACCTTC
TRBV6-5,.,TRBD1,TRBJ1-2,CATATGVGYTF,TGTGCCACCGCGACAGGGGTCGGCTACACCTTC
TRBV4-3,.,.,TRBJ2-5,CASSLRVGAQETQYF,TGCGCCAGCAGCCTTCGGGTAGGGGCACAAGAGACCCAGTACTTC
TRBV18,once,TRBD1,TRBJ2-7,CASSPRIPETGVEQYF,TGTGCCAGCTCACCACGAATCCCCGAGACAGGGGTCGAGCAGTACTTC
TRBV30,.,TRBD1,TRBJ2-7,CAWSPPRTGGNEQYF,TGTGCCTGGAGTCCTCCTAGGACAGGGGGGAACGAGCAGTACTTC
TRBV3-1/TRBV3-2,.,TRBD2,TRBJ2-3,CASSFGLAGVADTQYF,TGTGCCAGCAGCTTTGGACTAGCGGGAGTGGCAGATACGCAGTATTTT
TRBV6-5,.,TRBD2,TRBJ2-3,CASRNSGGPTDTQYF,TGTGCCAGCAGAAATAGCGGGGGGCCTACAGATACGCAGTATTTT
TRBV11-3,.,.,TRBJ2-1,CASGPSGPYNEQFF,TGTGCCAGCGGACCAAGCGGCCCATACAATGAGCAGTTCTTC
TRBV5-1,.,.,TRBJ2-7,CASSLESYSYEQYF,TGCGCCAGCAGCTTGGAGAGCTACTCCTACGAGCAGTACTTC
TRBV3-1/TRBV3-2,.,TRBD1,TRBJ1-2,CASRDPRDRDNYGYTF,TGTGCCAGCAGGGACCCCCGGGACAGGGATAACTATGGCTACACCTTC
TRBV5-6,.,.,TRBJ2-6,CASSLAVDTGSGANVLTF,TGTGCCAGCAGCTTGGCCGTGGACACGGGCTCTGGGGCCAACGTCCTGACTTTC
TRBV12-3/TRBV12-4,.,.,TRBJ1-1,CASSLRDMAFF,TGTGCCAGCAGTTTAAGGGACATGGCTTTCTTT
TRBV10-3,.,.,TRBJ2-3,CAISSSGKHSSRNTQYF,TGTGCCATCAGTTCCTCCGGGAAACATAGTTCAAGGAATACGCAGTATTTT
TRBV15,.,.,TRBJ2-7,CATSRDPDSAYEQYF,TGTGCCACCAGCAGAGATCCGGACAGTGCCTACGAGCAGTACTTC
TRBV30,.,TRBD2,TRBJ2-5,CAWSGAGGYQETQYF,TGTGCCTGGAGTGGTGCGGGGGGGTACCAAGAGACCCAGTACTTC
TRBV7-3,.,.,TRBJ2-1,CASSFQGRNEQFF,TGTGCCAGCAGCTTTCAGGGTAGAAATGAGCAGTTCTTC
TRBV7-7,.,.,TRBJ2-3,CASSFGAAPEDTQYF,TGTGCCAGCAGCTTTGGAGCGGCCCCCGAAGATACGCAGTATTTT
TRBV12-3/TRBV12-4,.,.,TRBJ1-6,CASMSTLGSPLHF,TGTGCCAGCATGTCGACGCTCGGGTCACCCCTCCACTTT
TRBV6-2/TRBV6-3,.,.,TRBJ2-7,CASSFYTYEQYF,TGTGCCAGCAGTTTTTACACCTACGAGCAGTACTTC
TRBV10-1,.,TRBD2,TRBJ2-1,CASNKTGGGTNNEQFF,TGCGCCAGCAATAAAACGGGCGGGGGGACCAACAATGAGCAGTTCTTC
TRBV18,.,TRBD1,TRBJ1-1,CASSTLQGTEAFF,TGTGCCAGCTCAACGTTACAGGGGACTGAAGCTTTCTTT
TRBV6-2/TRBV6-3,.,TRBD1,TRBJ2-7,CASSSNYPGGAHF,TGTGCCAGCAGTTCCAACTACCCAGGGGGCGCTCACTTC
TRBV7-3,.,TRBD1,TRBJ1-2,CASSETGNYGYTF,TGTGCCAGCAGCGAGACAGGGAACTATGGCTACACCTTC
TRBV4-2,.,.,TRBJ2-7,CASSQGDVEDEQYF,TGTGCCAGCAGCCAAGGTGACGTAGAGGACGAGCAGTACTTC
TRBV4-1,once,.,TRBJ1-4,CASSHPVHSLLWEGEKLFF,TGCGCCAGCAGCCACCCCGTGCACAGTCTCCTCTGGGAGGGTGAAAAACTGTTTTTT